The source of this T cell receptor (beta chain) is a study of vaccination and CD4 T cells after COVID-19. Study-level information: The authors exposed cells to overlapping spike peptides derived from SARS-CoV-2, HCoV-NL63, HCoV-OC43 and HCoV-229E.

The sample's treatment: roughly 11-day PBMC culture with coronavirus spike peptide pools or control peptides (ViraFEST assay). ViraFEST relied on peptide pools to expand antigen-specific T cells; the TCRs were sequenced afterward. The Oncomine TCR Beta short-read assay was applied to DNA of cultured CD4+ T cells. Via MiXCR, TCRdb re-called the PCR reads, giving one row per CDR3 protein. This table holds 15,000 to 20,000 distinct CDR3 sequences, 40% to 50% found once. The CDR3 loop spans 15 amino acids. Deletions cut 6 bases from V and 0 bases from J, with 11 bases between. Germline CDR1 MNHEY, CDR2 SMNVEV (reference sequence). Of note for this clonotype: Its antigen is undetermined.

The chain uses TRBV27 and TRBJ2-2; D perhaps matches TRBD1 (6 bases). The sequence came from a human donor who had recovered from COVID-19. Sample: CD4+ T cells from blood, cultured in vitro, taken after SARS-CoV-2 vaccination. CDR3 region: CASSPRTANTGELFF. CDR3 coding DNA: TGTGCCAGCAGCCCCCGGACAGCGAACACCGGGGAGCTGTTTTTT.